The sequence of this TCR beta chain was determined in a study of technical replicates of blood from a few donors (dated 2017 in TCRdb). A note on this clone: The clone's antigen remains unknown. Base qualities are not at hand, and no much larger clone is one base apart.

The CDR3 runs 16 residues from the cysteine to the phenylalanine. Left in the record is the CDR3 DNA by itself, 48 bases read in frame from the first base. The junction carries 14 bases between V and J, which are trimmed by 6 bases and 2 bases respectively. For CDR1 and CDR2, the germline V gene (reference sequence) lists PRHDT and FYEKMQ. Receptors were amplified or captured by the immunoSEQ multiplex PCR assay. TCRdb limited this immuneACCESS table to in-frame rearrangements with V and J called. A share of clones is missing; checked studies link under half to unresolved V genes, and the rest is unexplained. This sample holds approximately 92,000 clones; 95% were observed only once. The top ten constitute around 0.21% of the sample.

The sequence was collected from a human donor in good health. The sample consisted of T cells isolated from PBMCs. The rearranged segments are TRBV13 and TRBJ1-6; matching of 6 bases hints at TRBD1 as the D gene. The DNA sequence is TGTGCCAGCAGTTTACAGGGATCTACCTATAATTCACCCCTCCACTTT. It is translated as CASSLQGSTYNSPLHF.